Below are 20 T cell receptor beta chains sequenced from a single sample in a study of regulatory dendritic cells for organ transplantation (dated by TCRdb to the late 2010s). The library came from the immunoSEQ multiplex PCR assay. In its TCRdb copy, this immuneACCESS table keeps in-frame sequences only and misses some clones. Where compared with another copy, unresolved V genes explain less than half of these, and the others have no known cause. This sample comprises some 28,000 clones, about four fifths of them detected only once. The ten biggest clones cover 0.08% to 0.11% of the sample. The sequencing input was naive CD4+ T cells from blood. Interpreted using the paper, the cell subset or site label stands for: CD45RA+ naive T cells. The origin of the receptors is a human donor in good health.

Concerning this clone: Different DNA sequences within this sample yield the same CDR3. The chain uses TRBV5-4 and TRBJ1-2; TRBD1 matches 7 bases. After removal of 4 bases from V and 1 base from J, the junction contained 1 base not matched to a gene. The CDR3 sequence is 13 residues long. Germline V CDR1 and CDR2: SGHNT, YYREEE (reference sequence). The CDR3 loop reads CASSRDSNYGYTF. CDR3 sequence (DNA): TGTGCCAGCAGCCGGGACAGTAACTATGGCTACACCTTC.

CDR3: CASSPRGEGLYEQYF. As DNA, the CDR3 is TGCGCCAGCAGCCCCCGGGGGGAAGGATTGTACGAGCAGTACTTC. The V call is TRBV5-1, the J call TRBJ2-7, with 7 bases matching TRBD2. With V trimmed by 4 bases and J by 4 bases, 11 bases remained unmatched. Germline V gene lookup returns CDR1 SGHRS and CDR2 YFSETQ. The CDR3 consists of 15 residues.

The genes are TRBV5-1 and TRBJ2-1; a weak D match, TRBD1 (6 bases). Looked up from germline, CDR1 is SGHRS and CDR2 is YFSETQ. V lost 4 bases and J 2 bases, leaving 13 bases between the germline ends. CDR3 length: 15 amino acids. CDR3 residues: CASSPGQLTYNEQFF. DNA for the CDR3: TGCGCCAGCAGCCCCGGACAGCTTACCTACAATGAGCAGTTCTTC.

This chain connects TRBV7-7 to TRBJ2-7; D is possibly TRBD1 (6 bases). This CDR3 comprises 15 residues. Per the germline V gene, CDR1 is SSHAT and CDR2 is FNYEAQ (reference sequence). Trimming took 1 base from V and 6 from J, leaving 16 bases between them. CDR3 sequence reads: CASSLDGTGISEQYF. In DNA form, the CDR3 reads TGTGCCAGCAGCTTAGATGGTACAGGGATCAGCGAGCAGTACTTC.

This clone was observed a single time. V and J are TRBV18 and TRBJ1-1, with D possibly TRBD1 on 6 matching bases. The CDR3 contains 13 residues. CDR1 and CDR2 (germline): KGHSH, LQKENI. V lost 3 bases, J lost 3 bases, and 8 bases lay in between. The CDR3: CASSPTGYTEAFF. In DNA form, the CDR3 reads TGTGCCAGCTCACCCACAGGGTACACTGAAGCTTTCTTT.

The chain recombines TRBV6-1 with TRBJ1-5; weak D call: TRBD1 (6 bases). Trimming shortened V by 8 bases and J by 4 bases, and 12 bases separated the two germline ends. The germline CDR1 and CDR2 sequences are MNHNS and SASEGT. The CDR3 extends over 13 amino acids. CDR3 loop: CASLGTPNQPQHF. CDR3 nucleotide sequence: TGTGCCAGCCTCGGGACACCGAATCAGCCCCAGCATTTT.

There are a few counts of this clone. The rearrangement joins TRBV21-1 to TRBJ1-1; the D segment call TRBD1 is taken from the table without a DNA check. TRBV21-1 is a known pseudogene. This CDR3 spans 17 amino acids. The CDR3 DNA is TGTGCCAGCACCAACGGGTACAGGGAGAACATGAACACTGAAGCTTTCTTT. It codes for CASTNGYRENMNTEAFF.

The genes are TRBV5-5 and TRBJ2-3; TRBD1 might be the D (6 bases). Germline V gene data show CDR1 as SGHKS and CDR2 as YYEKEE (reference sequence). V was clipped by 4 bases and J by 0 bases, with 18 bases between them. The CDR3 runs to 17 residues. The CDR3 DNA sequence: TGTGCCAGCAGCAGAGCGACGGACAGAACTAGCACAGATACGCAGTATTTT. The encoded protein is CASSRATDRTSTDTQYF.

The chain carries TRBV7-9 and TRBJ1-5, with 8 bases that match TRBD1. J gave up 6 bases and V 1 base, and 5 bases lay outside the gene matches. Germline CDR1 and CDR2: SEHNR and FQNEAQ (reference sequence). This CDR3 has 15 residues. This CDR3 is CASSLGQGAGQPQHF. CDR3 nucleotides: TGTGCCAGCAGCTTAGGGCAGGGGGCCGGTCAGCCCCAGCATTTT.

This sequence joins TRBV7-3 and TRBJ2-1; 12 nucleotides align to TRBD2. Germline V gene lookup returns CDR1 SGHTA and CDR2 FQGTGA. The CDR3 has 16 amino acids. V lost 5 bases to trimming and J lost 7 bases; unmatched junction nucleotides: 9. The CDR3 region has the DNA TGTGCCAGCAGCCCGACTAGCGGGGGTACTAGGAATGAGCAGTTCTTC. It is translated as CASSPTSGGTRNEQFF. The full variable domain, in which reference TRBV7-3 and TRBJ2-1 provide the parts outside the CDR3, is GAGVSQTPSNKVTEKGKYVELRCDPISGHTALYWYRQSLGQGPEFLIYFQGTGAADDSGLPNDRFFAVRPEGSVSTLKIQRTERGDSAVYLCASSPTSGGTRNEQFFGPGTRLTVL.

This chain joins TRBV5-4 and TRBJ1-1, with 8 bases that match TRBD1. After removal of 3 bases from V and 1 base from J, the junction contained 5 bases not matched to a gene. The CDR3 length is 15 residues. Germline loops: CDR1 SGHNT, CDR2 YYREEE (reference sequence). CDR3 DNA: TGTGCCAGCAGCTCCGGACAGGGCCCGAACACTGAAGCTTTCTTT. Residues: CASSSGQGPNTEAFF.

This chain links TRBV11-2 with TRBJ1-2; D is undetermined. The CDR3 extends over 14 amino acids. Trimming shortened V by 1 base and J by 8 bases, and 14 bases separated the two germline ends. The germline V gene has CDR1 SGHAT and CDR2 FQNNGV. The CDR3: CASSLATPSQGYTF. The CDR3 DNA is TGTGCCAGCAGCTTAGCGACTCCGAGTCAGGGCTACACCTTC.

The gene calls are TRBV5-4 and TRBJ1-2; the match to TRBD1 covers 7 bases. Unmatched junction bases numbered 14, after V lost 4 bases and J lost 8 bases. In germline, CDR1 is SGHNT, CDR2 YYREEE (reference sequence). There are 15 residues in the CDR3. CDR3 bases: TGTGCCAGCAGCCGGACAGGACAGACCCTCCTCGGCTACACCTTC. Amino acid sequence: CASSRTGQTLLGYTF.

The chain has TRBV7-2 and TRBJ2-1; no reliable D call. Germline assignment: CDR1 SGHTA and CDR2 FQGNSA. CDR3 length: 13 amino acids. With 0 bases removed from V and 5 bases from J, the gap between germline ends came to 5 bases. CDR3 in DNA: TGTGCCAGCAGCTTAGCGAGGAACAATGAGCAGTTCTTC. Translation gives CASSLARNNEQFF.

The rearrangement uses TRBV19 and TRBJ1-1, with a possible D match to TRBD1 (5 bases). Trimming cost V 8 bases and J 4 bases, with 14 bases left between them. The V gene's germline CDR1 is LNHDA and CDR2 SQIVND (reference sequence). This CDR3 spans 13 amino acids. The CDR3 spells CASVAQGFTEAFF. The CDR3 DNA reads as TGTGCCAGTGTGGCGCAGGGATTCACTGAAGCTTTCTTT.

CDR3 sequence (DNA): TGTGCCAGCAGTGAATATACAGGGAAAGGCAATCAGCCCCAGCATTTT. Protein: CASSEYTGKGNQPQHF. The chain joins TRBV2 to TRBJ1-5; tentatively, D is TRBD1 (6 bases). Trimming shortened V by 2 bases and J by 2 bases, and 13 bases separated the two germline ends. Germline CDR1 and CDR2: SNHLY and FYNNEI. This CDR3 has 16 residues.

This chain joins TRBV10-3 and TRBJ1-3; 7 nucleotides align to TRBD1. Germline V lookup: CDR1 ENHRY, CDR2 SYGVKD. The ends lost 4 bases at V and 0 bases at J; junction bases unmatched: 3. The CDR3 is 15 amino acids. The CDR3 sequence: CAISAGTDSGNTIYF. The CDR3 bases are TGTGCCATCAGTGCGGGGACAGACTCTGGAAACACCATATATTTT.

The CDR3 bases are TGTGCCAGCAGCTTAGGACTAGCGGGGTTAGAGCAGTTCTTC. Its protein is CASSLGLAGLEQFF. V and J are TRBV7-9 and TRBJ2-1; 11 positions agree with TRBD2. The CDR3 consists of 14 residues. With V trimmed by 1 base and J by 10 bases, 3 bases remained unmatched. Germline V gene data show CDR1 as SEHNR and CDR2 as FQNEAQ (reference sequence).

CDR3 residues: CASSVGLAGYLSYNEQFF. CDR3 nucleotide sequence: TGTGCCAGCAGCGTAGGACTAGCGGGGTACCTCTCCTACAATGAGCAGTTCTTC. This chain joins TRBV9 and TRBJ2-1; 11 bases line up with TRBD2. CDR1 and CDR2 (germline): SGDLS, YYNGEE. The V gene end was trimmed by 0 bases and the J gene end by 0 bases; junction bases not matched to a gene: 5. The CDR3 extends over 18 amino acids. The whole variable domain, filled in from reference TRBV9 and TRBJ2-1, reads DSGVTQTPKHLITATGQRVTLRCSPRSGDLSVYWYQQSLDQGLQFLIQYYNGEERAKGNILERFSAQQFPDLHSELNLSSLELGDSALYFCASSVGLAGYLSYNEQFFGPGTRLTVL.

The genes are TRBV7-9 and TRBJ1-2, with 11 positions matching TRBD1. The CDR3 is made up of 16 amino acids. The V segment lost 5 bases and the J segment 5 bases; nucleotides outside the gene matches: 10. CDR1 is SEHNR, CDR2 FQNEAQ, per germline (reference sequence). The CDR3 is CASSPRTGGIWYGYTF. CDR3 DNA sequence: TGTGCCAGCAGCCCACGGACAGGGGGCATTTGGTATGGCTACACCTTC.